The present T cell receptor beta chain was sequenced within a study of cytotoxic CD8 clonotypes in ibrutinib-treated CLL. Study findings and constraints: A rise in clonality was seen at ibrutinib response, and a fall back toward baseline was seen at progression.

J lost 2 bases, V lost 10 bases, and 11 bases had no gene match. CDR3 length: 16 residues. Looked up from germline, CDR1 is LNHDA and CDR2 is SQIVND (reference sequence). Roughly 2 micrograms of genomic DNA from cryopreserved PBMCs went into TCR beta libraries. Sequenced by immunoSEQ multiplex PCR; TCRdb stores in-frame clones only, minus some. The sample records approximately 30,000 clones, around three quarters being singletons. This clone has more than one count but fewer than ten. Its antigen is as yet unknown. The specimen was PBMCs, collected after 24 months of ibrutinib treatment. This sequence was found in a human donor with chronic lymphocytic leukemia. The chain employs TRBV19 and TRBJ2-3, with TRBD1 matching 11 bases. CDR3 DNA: TGTGCCACCTATTCCGGGACAGGGGGGTTCACAGATACGCAGTATTTT. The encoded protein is CATYSGTGGFTDTQYF.